This passage covers 4 T cell receptor beta chains from one sample sequenced in a study of long-term antiretroviral therapy in people with HIV. At the survey level, the v3.0 immunoSEQ assay was run. Some clones are missing from TCRdb's copy, which holds only in-frame ones; the method was immunoSEQ multiplex PCR. The profile shows about 30,000 clones, nearly 97% of them singletons. The sample in question was unsorted PBMCs, obtained 5.3 years after starting antiretroviral therapy. The receptors were gathered from a man aged 25-45 years with HIV.

The V call is TRBV14, the J call TRBJ2-1, with 9 bases matching TRBD2. CDR1 SGHDN and CDR2 FVKESK come from the germline V gene. Trimming took 8 bases from V and 4 from J; bases not matched to a gene: 12. This CDR3 is built from 16 residues. The CDR3 sequence: CASASIQLAGYNEQFF. DNA for the CDR3: TGTGCCAGCGCTAGCATCCAACTAGCGGGTTACAATGAGCAGTTCTTC.

This clone was counted a few times. This chain connects TRBV6-1 to TRBJ1-4, with no clear D. CDR1 and CDR2 from the germline V gene are MNHNS and SASEGT. Trimming left V 10 bases short and J 8 bases short, with 20 bases between. The CDR3 runs 14 residues. CDR3 bases: TGTGCCACCCAAACGAACCTTTATGAGGAAAAACTGTTTTTT. It is translated as CATQTNLYEEKLFF.

The V gene is TRBV5-5, the J gene TRBJ2-7; D may be TRBD2 (5 bases). The CDR3 contains 14 residues. In germline, CDR1 is SGHKS, CDR2 YYEKEE (reference sequence). V lost 3 bases to trimming and J lost 5 bases, with 15 bases between them. CDR3 in amino acids: CASSSGLANHEQYF. CDR3 bases: TGTGCCAGCAGCTCCGGACTGGCCAATCACGAGCAGTACTTC. Looking up the rest from reference TRBV5-5 and TRBJ2-7 gives the full variable domain: DAGVTQSPTHLIKTRGQQVTLRCSPISGHKSVSWYQQVLGQGPQFIFQYYEKEERGRGNFPDRFSARQFPNYSSELNVNALLLGDSALYLCASSSGLANHEQYFGPGTRLTVT.

The CDR3 coding sequence is TGTGCTAGTGGAAGCCGGGGGAAACTGTTTTTT. It specifies CASGSRGKLFF. The J gene is TRBJ1-4, the V gene TRBV12-5; tentatively, D is TRBD1 (5 bases). V was pared by 6 bases and J by 11 bases, with 10 bases between. The germline V gene encodes CDR1 LGHNT and CDR2 FRNRAP. The CDR3 is 11 amino acids.